The entry that follows covers one T cell receptor beta chain sequence. This record belongs to a study of monozygotic twins with cystic fibrosis. Method: immunoSEQ multiplex PCR; TCRdb's copy keeps in-frame clones and lacks some. The sample yields approximately 20,000 clones, 91% seen once. The clonotype was recovered from a girl aged 2 to 10 with cystic fibrosis. Source material: blood.

The chain's CDR3 is CASSWLGTAESGYTF. The DNA of the CDR3 is TGTGCCAGCAGTTGGCTGGGGACCGCCGAGAGTGGCTACACCTTC. The genes are TRBV27 and TRBJ1-2, with a weak D call TRBD1 (5 bases). The CDR3 covers 15 residues. Germline CDR1 and CDR2: MNHEY and SMNVEV (reference sequence). V gave up 4 bases and J gave up 7 bases, with 19 bases separating them.